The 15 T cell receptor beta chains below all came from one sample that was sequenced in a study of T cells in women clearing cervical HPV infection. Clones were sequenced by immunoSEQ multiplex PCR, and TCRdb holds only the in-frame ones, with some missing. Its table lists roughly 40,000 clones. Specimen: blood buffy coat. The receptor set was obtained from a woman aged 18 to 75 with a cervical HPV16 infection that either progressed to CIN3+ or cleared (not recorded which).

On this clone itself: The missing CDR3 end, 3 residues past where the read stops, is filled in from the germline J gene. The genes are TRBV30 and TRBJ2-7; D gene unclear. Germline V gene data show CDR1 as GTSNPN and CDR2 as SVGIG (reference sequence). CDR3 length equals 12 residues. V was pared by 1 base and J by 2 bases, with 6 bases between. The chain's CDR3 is CAWSAGAYEQYF. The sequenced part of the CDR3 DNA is TGTGCCTGGAGTGCAGGCGCCTACGAG.

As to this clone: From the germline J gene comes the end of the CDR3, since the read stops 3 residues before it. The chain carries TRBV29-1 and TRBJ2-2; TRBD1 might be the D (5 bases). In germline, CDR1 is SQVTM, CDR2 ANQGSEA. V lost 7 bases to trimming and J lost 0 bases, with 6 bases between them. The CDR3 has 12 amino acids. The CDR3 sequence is CSGGANTGELFF. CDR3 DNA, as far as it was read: TGCAGCGGGGGCGCGAACACCGGGGAG.

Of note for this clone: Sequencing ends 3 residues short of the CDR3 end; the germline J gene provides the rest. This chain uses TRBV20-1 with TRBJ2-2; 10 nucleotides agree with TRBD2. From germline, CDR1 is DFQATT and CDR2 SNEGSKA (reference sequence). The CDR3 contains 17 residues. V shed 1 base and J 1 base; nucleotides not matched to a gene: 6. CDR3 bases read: TGCAGTGCTAGAGGCCAGCGGGGGGGCGGGAACACCGGGGAG. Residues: CSARGQRGGGNTGE. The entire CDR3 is CSARGQRGGGNTGELFF.

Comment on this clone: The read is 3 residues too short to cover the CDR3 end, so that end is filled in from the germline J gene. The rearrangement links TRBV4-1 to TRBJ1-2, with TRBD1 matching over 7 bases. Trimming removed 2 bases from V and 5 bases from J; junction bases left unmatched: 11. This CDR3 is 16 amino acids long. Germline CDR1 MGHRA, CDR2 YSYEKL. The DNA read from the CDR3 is TGCGCCAGCAGCCAACCGAGACAGGGCCACCAATATGGC. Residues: CASSQPRQGHQYG. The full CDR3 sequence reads CASSQPRQGHQYGYTF.

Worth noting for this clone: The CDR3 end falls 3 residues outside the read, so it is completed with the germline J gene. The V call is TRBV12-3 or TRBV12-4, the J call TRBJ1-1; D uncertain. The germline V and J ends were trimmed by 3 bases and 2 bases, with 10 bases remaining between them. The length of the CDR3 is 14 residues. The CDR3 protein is CASSLVVANTEAFF. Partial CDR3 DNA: TGTGCCAGCAGTTTGGTAGTCGCCAACACTGAA.

Here the CDR3 reads CASLGDRGRGLGETQYF. The sequenced part of the CDR3 DNA is TGTGCCAGCCTGGGGGACAGGGGGCGCGGGTTGGGGGAGACC. The chain combines TRBV12-3 or TRBV12-4 with TRBJ2-5; 12 bases fit TRBD1. The read stops 3 residues short of the end of the CDR3; the missing end is completed from the germline J gene. V lost 8 bases and J lost 5; bases outside the gene matches: 15. This CDR3 comprises 17 residues.

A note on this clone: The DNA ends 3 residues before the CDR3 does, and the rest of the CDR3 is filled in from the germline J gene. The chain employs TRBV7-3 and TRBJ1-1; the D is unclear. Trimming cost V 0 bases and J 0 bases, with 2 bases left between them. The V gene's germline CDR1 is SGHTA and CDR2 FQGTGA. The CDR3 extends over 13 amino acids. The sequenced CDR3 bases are TGTGCCAGCAGCTTAACCGTGAACACTGAA. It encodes CASSLTVNTE. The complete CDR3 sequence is CASSLTVNTEAFF.

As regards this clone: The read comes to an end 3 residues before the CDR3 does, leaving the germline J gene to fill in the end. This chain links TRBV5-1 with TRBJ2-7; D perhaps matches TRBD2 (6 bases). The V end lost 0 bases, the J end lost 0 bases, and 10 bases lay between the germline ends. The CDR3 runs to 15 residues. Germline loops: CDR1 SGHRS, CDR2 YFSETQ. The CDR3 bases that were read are TGCGCCAGCAGCTTGGTTGCGGGGAGCTCCTACGAG. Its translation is CASSLVAGSSYE. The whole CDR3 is CASSLVAGSSYEQYF. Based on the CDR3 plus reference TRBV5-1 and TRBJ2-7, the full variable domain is KAGVTQTPRYLIKTRGQQVTLSCSPISGHRSVSWYQQTPGQGLQFLFEYFSETQRNKGNFPGRFSGRQFSNSRSEMNVSTLELGDSALYLCASSLVAGSSYEQYFGPGTRLTVT.

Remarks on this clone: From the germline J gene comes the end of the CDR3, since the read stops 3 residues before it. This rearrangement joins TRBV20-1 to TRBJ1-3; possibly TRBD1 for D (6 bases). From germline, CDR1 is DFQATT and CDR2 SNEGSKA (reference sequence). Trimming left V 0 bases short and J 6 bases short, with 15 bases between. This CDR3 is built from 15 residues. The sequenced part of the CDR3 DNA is TGCAGTGCTAGAGATTTTCGGACAGTCCAAAACACC. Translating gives CSARDFRTVQNT. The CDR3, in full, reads CSARDFRTVQNTIYF.

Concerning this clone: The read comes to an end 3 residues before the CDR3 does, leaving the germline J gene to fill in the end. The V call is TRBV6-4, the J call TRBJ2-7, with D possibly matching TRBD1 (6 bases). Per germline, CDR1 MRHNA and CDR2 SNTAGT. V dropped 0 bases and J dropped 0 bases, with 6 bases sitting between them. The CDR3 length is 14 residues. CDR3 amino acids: CASSDSDSSYEQYF. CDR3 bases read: TGTGCCAGCAGTGACTCGGACAGCTCCTACGAG.

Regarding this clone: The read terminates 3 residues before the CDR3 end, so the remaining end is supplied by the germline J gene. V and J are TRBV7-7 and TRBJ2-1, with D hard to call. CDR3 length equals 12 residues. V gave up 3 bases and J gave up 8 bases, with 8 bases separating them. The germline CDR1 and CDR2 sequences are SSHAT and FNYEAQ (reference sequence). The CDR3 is CASSLPRYEQFF. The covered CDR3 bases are TGTGCCAGCAGCTTGCCGAGGTATGAG.

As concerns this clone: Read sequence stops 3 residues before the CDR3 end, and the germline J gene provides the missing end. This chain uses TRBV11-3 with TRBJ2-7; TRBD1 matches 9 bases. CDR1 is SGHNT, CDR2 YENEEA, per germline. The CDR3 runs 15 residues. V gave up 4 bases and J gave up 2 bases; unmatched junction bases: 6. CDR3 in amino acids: CASSSTGGLPYEQYF. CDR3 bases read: TGTGCCAGCAGCTCGACAGGGGGTTTACCCTACGAG.

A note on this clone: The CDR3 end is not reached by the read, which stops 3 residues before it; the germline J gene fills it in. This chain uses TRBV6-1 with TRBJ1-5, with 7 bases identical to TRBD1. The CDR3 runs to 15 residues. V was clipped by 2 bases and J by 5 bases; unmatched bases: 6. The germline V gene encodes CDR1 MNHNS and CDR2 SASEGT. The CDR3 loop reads CASSESRDRDQPQHF. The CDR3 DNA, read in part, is TGTGCCAGCAGTGAAAGCCGCGACAGGGATCAGCCC.

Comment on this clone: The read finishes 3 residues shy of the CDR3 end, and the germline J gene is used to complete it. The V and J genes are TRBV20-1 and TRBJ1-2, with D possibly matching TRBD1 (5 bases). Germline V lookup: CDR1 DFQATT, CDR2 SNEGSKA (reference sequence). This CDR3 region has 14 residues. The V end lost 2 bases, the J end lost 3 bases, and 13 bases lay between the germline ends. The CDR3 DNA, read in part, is TGCAGTGCTAGACTTATGGGGGGGGACTATGGC. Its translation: CSARLMGGDYG. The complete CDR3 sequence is CSARLMGGDYGYTF.

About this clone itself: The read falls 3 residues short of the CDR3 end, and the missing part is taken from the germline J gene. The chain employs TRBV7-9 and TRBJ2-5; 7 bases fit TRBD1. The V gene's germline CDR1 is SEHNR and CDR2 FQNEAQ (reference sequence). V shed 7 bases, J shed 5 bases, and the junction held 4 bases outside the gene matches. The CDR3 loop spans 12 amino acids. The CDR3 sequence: CASKKGAETQYF. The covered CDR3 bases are TGTGCCAGCAAAAAGGGGGCGGAGACC.